This T cell receptor beta chain emerged from a study of shared clonotypes between healthy human individuals. Sequenced by immunoSEQ multiplex PCR; TCRdb stores in-frame clones only, minus some. This table holds 1 million to 1.2 million clones, around three quarters found once. Per the germline V gene, CDR1 is SGHTA and CDR2 is FQGTGA. The length of the CDR3 is 15 residues. V gave up 5 bases and J gave up 10 bases; unmatched junction bases: 8. The sequenced sample consisted of memory CD4+ T cells from PBMCs. The subset: CD45RA-negative fraction. This sequence was found in a man aged 18-30 years in good health. Some clones in this sample may be carry-over from other donors' samples. The chain couples TRBV7-3 to TRBJ2-1; 13 bases map to TRBD2. Here the CDR3 DNA reads TGTGCCAGCAGCATAGGGACTAGCGGGGTTGGAGAGCAGTTCTTC. The encoded protein is CASSIGTSGVGEQFF.